This T cell receptor (beta chain) derives from a study of CD8 T cells in Susac syndrome. V was pared by 5 bases and J by 5 bases, with 1 base of the junction left unmatched. CDR1 is SGHRS, CDR2 YFSETQ, per germline. The CDR3 has 13 residues. The authors reverse transcribed 0.5 to 1 ug RNA with random hexamers. It was immunoSEQ multiplex PCR that amplified TCR beta CDR3 across 54 Vbeta and 13 Jbeta. TCRdb re-derived calls from the immunoSEQ multiplex PCR reads in MiXCR, one entry per CDR3 protein. The sample consists of about 130,000 distinct CDR3 sequences, 90% to 95% of them appearing once. Sequencing targeted TCR beta in blood CD8+ and CD4+ T cells. The control participants were healthy donors, and these controls were matched with respect to both age and sex. The TEMRA cells underwent FACS enrichment, while the CD8+ and CD4+ T cells underwent negative isolation. This clonotype was seen once.

This rearrangement joins TRBV5-1 to TRBJ2-7, with 13 bases fitting TRBD2. Specimen: CD4+ T cells from PBMCs. This receptor was obtained from a human donor in good health. CDR3 DNA sequence: TGCGCCAGCAGGGGGACTAGCGGGAACGAGCAGTACTTC. Its translation: CASRGTSGNEQYF.